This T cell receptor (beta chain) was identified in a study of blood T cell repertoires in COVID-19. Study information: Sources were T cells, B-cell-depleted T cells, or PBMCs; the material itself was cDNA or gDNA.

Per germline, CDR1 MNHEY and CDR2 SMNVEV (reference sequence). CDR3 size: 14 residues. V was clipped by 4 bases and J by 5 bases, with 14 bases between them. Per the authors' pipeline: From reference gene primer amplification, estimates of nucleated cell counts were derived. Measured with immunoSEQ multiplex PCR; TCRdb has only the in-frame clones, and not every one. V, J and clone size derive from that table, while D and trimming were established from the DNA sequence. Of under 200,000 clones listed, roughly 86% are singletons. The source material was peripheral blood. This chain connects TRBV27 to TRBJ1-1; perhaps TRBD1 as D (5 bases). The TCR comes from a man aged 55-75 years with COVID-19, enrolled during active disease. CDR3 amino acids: CASSSRQKRTEAFF. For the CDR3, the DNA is TGTGCCAGCAGTTCCAGACAGAAGAGGACTGAAGCTTTCTTT.